Listed below are T cell receptor beta chains from one sample, sequenced in a study of PD-L1 blockade in urothelial cancer. Some clones are missing from TCRdb's copy, which holds only in-frame ones; the method was immunoSEQ multiplex PCR. Here the sample spans more than 30,000 clones, roughly 89% being singletons. The sequencing used PBMCs, collected around atezolizumab (anti-PD-L1) treatment. These receptors were obtained from a man between 60 and 70 years old with urothelial cancer. Both conserved end residues are part of each CDR3. The D gene is left open where the match is weak. Rows give clone size only sometimes, using once, few, many, or a class for an expanded clone.

>.|TRBJ2-2|TRBV21-1|.
CASLRDRNTGELFF
TGTGCCAGCCTCCGGGACAGGAACACCGGGGAGCTGTTTTTT
>.|TRBJ1-1|TRBV5-1|TRBD1
CASSLGSAGGYTEAFF
TGCGCCAGCAGCTTGGGGTCGGCAGGGGGCTACACTGAAGCTTTCTTT
>.|TRBJ2-7|TRBV10-2|.
CASSEGVTGARSYEQYF
TGCGCCAGCAGTGAGGGGGTGACAGGTGCTAGGTCCTACGAGCAGTACTTC
>.|TRBJ2-4|TRBV6-1|.
CASSGGVAVQYF
TGTGCCAGCAGTGGAGGGGTAGCGGTTCAGTACTTC
>.|TRBJ2-3|TRBV11-2|TRBD2
CASSSTSGGVQQYF
TGTGCCAGCAGCTCGACTAGCGGGGGGGTTCAGCAGTATTTT
>.|TRBJ1-1|TRBV5-1|.
CASSLGLEAFF
TGCGCCAGCAGCTTGGGGCTTGAAGCTTTCTTT
>few|TRBJ1-1|TRBV11-1|.
CASSQAVNTEAFF
TGTGCCAGCAGCCAGGCAGTGAACACTGAAGCTTTCTTT
>.|TRBJ2-3|TRBV4-1|TRBD2
CASSPGVFGTSGSIDTQYF
TGCGCCAGCAGCCCGGGGGTGTTCGGGACTAGCGGGAGTATAGATACGCAGTATTTT
>.|TRBJ2-3|TRBV11-3|TRBD2
CASSEVLAGTDTQYF
TGTGCCAGCAGCGAGGTCCTAGCGGGGACCGATACGCAGTATTTT
>.|TRBJ2-2|TRBV27|TRBD2
CASSFHGTSGRGTGELFF
TGTGCCAGCAGTTTCCACGGGACTAGCGGGAGAGGCACCGGGGAGCTGTTTTTT
>.|TRBJ1-4|TRBV6-6|.
CASSTPGQGEKLFF
TGTGCCAGCAGTACCCCCGGACAAGGCGAAAAACTGTTTTTT
>.|TRBJ2-3|TRBV5-1|.
CASSKAGDTQYF
TGCGCCAGCAGTAAAGCGGGAGATACGCAGTATTTT
>.|TRBJ2-7|TRBV15|.
CATSSSTGFNEQYF
TGTGCCACCAGCAGTAGTACAGGGTTTAACGAGCAGTACTTC
>once|TRBJ1-5|TRBV6-6|.
CASTPQGWDLQPQHF
TGTGCCAGCACCCCCCAGGGGTGGGATCTTCAGCCCCAGCATTTT
>.|TRBJ2-7|TRBV6-6|.
CASSHWAEVRNEQYF
TGTGCCAGCAGCCACTGGGCGGAGGTCCGCAACGAGCAGTACTTC
>once|TRBJ2-5|TRBV30|.
CAWSVTSYETQYF
TGTGCCTGGAGTGTGACTAGTTATGAGACCCAGTACTTC
>few|TRBJ2-1|TRBV4-1|.
CASSQFLGGAYNEQFF
TGCGCCAGCAGCCAGTTTTTGGGGGGGGCTTACAATGAGCAGTTCTTC
>.|TRBJ2-1|TRBV7-3|TRBD1
CASSLLGTGSGEQFF
TGTGCCAGCAGCTTATTAGGGACAGGGTCCGGTGAGCAGTTCTTC
>.|TRBJ2-3|TRBV5-1|TRBD2
CASSLELSGGLDTQYF
TGCGCCAGCAGCTTGGAGCTTAGCGGGGGGTTAGATACGCAGTATTTT
>once|TRBJ2-5|TRBV5-1|.
CASSQTTREETQYF
TGCGCCAGCAGCCAAACAACTAGGGAAGAGACCCAGTACTTC
>.|TRBJ1-2|TRBV2|.
CASSQPGSSNYGYTF
TGTGCCAGCAGTCAGCCAGGGTCCTCTAACTATGGCTACACCTTC
>.|TRBJ2-1|TRBV5-6|TRBD2
CASSLVLAGVINEQFF
TGTGCCAGCAGCTTGGTCCTAGCGGGAGTTATCAATGAGCAGTTCTTC
>.|TRBJ2-1|TRBV5-1|TRBD2
CASSSLAGAPNEQFF
TGCGCCAGCAGCTCGTTAGCGGGGGCGCCCAATGAGCAGTTCTTC
>.|TRBJ1-5|TRBV27|TRBD1
CASSLGTGHQPQHF
TGTGCCAGCAGTCTCGGGACAGGTCATCAGCCCCAGCATTTT
>.|TRBJ2-7|TRBV6-5|.
CASSYSARYYEQYF
TGTGCCAGCAGTTACTCTGCCAGGTACTACGAGCAGTACTTC